The rows below give T cell receptor beta chains drawn from one sample of a study of T cell clonotyping in hematopoietic cell transplantation. Sequenced by immunoSEQ multiplex PCR; TCRdb stores in-frame clones only, minus some. Among fewer than 25,000 clones listed, approximately 80% were seen once. The sample comprised peripheral blood mononuclear cells. Source of these receptors: a man between 60 and 70 years old in good health. Some clones in this sample may be carry-over from other donors' samples. CDR3s include the opening cysteine and the closing phenylalanine or tryptophan. Fields, in order: D gene, V gene, clone size, J gene, CDR3 protein, CDR3 DNA. D genes are given only for firm matches. Clone size is shown for a subset of rows, as once, few, many or a class of expanded clone.

TRBD2,TRBV6-6,-,TRBJ2-7,CASSYVRGGGEQYF,TGTGCCAGCAGTTACGTGCGGGGGGGCGGCGAGCAGTACTTC
-,TRBV5-1,-,TRBJ1-3,CASSLVGLPGNTIYF,TGCGCCAGCAGCTTGGTGGGTTTGCCTGGAAACACCATATATTTT
-,TRBV2,few,TRBJ2-7,CASTLGSSYEQYF,TGTGCCAGCACTCTGGGATCGTCCTACGAGCAGTACTTC
-,TRBV7-6,-,TRBJ1-3,CASSLRTSGNTIYF,TGTGCCAGCAGCTTACGGACCTCTGGAAACACCATATATTTT
-,TRBV19,-,TRBJ1-5,CASSPWDGQPQHF,TGTGCCAGTAGCCCTTGGGACGGTCAGCCCCAGCATTTT
TRBD1,TRBV30,-,TRBJ1-3,CAWSARDRRNTIYF,TGTGCCTGGAGTGCCCGGGACAGGCGAAACACCATATATTTT
TRBD1,TRBV6-5,-,TRBJ2-7,CASRIGQGKAYEQYF,TGTGCCAGCAGGATAGGACAGGGCAAAGCCTACGAGCAGTACTTC
-,TRBV11-3,-,TRBJ1-5,CARLFDSGNQPQHF,TGTGCCAGATTATTTGACAGCGGCAATCAGCCCCAGCATTTT
-,TRBV4-1,-,TRBJ1-5,CASSRLHRGNQPQHF,TGCGCCAGCAGCCGGCTCCACCGGGGCAATCAGCCCCAGCATTTT
-,TRBV19,few,TRBJ1-3,CASNSFRDFGNTIYF,TGTGCCAGTAACTCATTCCGGGACTTCGGGAACACCATATATTTT
-,TRBV28,-,TRBJ2-5,CASSLTGNGPRETQYF,TGTGCCAGCAGTTTAACCGGAAACGGACCTCGGGAGACCCAGTACTTC
-,TRBV2,-,TRBJ1-1,CASTKMRTEAFF,TGTGCCAGCACCAAAATGCGGACTGAAGCTTTCTTT
-,TRBV10-3,-,TRBJ1-6,CAISESGKGSPLHF,TGTGCCATCAGTGAGTCAGGAAAAGGCTCACCCCTCCACTTT
-,TRBV6-5,-,TRBJ1-2,CASTGTVNYGYTF,TGTGCCAGCACGGGAACAGTTAACTATGGCTACACCTTC
-,TRBV18,-,TRBJ2-7,CASSPDGNYEQYF,TGTGCCAGCTCACCGGACGGGAATTACGAGCAGTACTTC
-,TRBV5-1,-,TRBJ1-3,CASSPDSGNTIYF,TGCGCCAGCAGCCCCGATTCTGGAAACACCATATATTTT
TRBD1,TRBV28,-,TRBJ2-5,CASSLDRTETQYF,TGTGCCAGCAGCCTGGACAGGACAGAGACCCAGTACTTC
TRBD1,TRBV2,-,TRBJ1-2,CASPRIPGTGVGGYTF,TGTGCCAGCCCACGAATCCCCGGGACAGGGGTTGGCGGCTACACCTTC
-,TRBV4-1,-,TRBJ1-5,CASSHTQGQPQHF,TGCGCCAGCAGCCACACACAGGGACAGCCCCAGCATTTT
-,TRBV9,-,TRBJ1-2,CASSGREHGYTF,TGTGCCAGCAGTGGCAGGGAACATGGCTACACCTTC
-,TRBV5-4,-,TRBJ2-7,CASSFLGLSYEQYF,TGTGCCAGCAGCTTTCTGGGACTCTCCTACGAGCAGTACTTC
-,TRBV30,once,TRBJ1-2,CAWTSGNTQVYGYTF,TGTGCCTGGACCTCTGGGAACACACAAGTCTATGGCTACACCTTC
TRBD1,TRBV7-7,-,TRBJ2-1,CASSLGPGQGSYNEQFF,TGTGCTAGCAGCTTAGGCCCCGGACAGGGGTCCTACAATGAGCAGTTCTTC
TRBD2,TRBV5-4,-,TRBJ2-7,CASSLGGRAYEQYF,TGTGCCAGCAGCTTAGGCGGGAGGGCCTACGAGCAGTACTTC
-,TRBV30,-,TRBJ1-2,CAWRLPGGYTF,TGTGCCTGGAGGCTCCCAGGAGGCTACACCTTC
-,TRBV4-3,-,TRBJ2-5,CASSRGQAGWETQYF,TGCGCCAGCAGCCGCGGGCAGGCAGGCTGGGAGACCCAGTACTTC
TRBD1,TRBV11-2,-,TRBJ2-7,CASSDGTDITYEQYF,TGTGCCAGCAGCGACGGGACAGACATCACCTACGAGCAGTACTTC
-,TRBV4-3,-,TRBJ1-3,CASSQDGPSSGNTIYF,TGCGCCAGCAGCCAAGATGGGCCGAGCTCTGGAAACACCATATATTTT
-,TRBV10-3,-,TRBJ1-5,CAISEWVPGEGNRPQHF,TGTGCCATCAGTGAGTGGGTCCCAGGTGAAGGGAATCGGCCCCAGCATTTT
-,TRBV4-3,-,TRBJ2-1,CASSQGRGLPNEQFF,TGCGCCAGCAGCCAAGGGCGGGGGCTGCCTAATGAGCAGTTCTTC
TRBD1,TRBV30,-,TRBJ1-2,CAWSAPGQRNYGYTF,TGTGCCTGGAGTGCCCCGGGACAGCGAAACTATGGCTACACCTTC
TRBD1,TRBV4-3,-,TRBJ2-1,CASSQDRDSLQFF,TGCGCCAGCAGCCAAGATCGGGACAGCCTGCAGTTCTTC
TRBD2,TRBV10-3,-,TRBJ2-7,CANSGTSGSYEQYF,TGTGCCAACTCCGGGACTAGCGGCTCCTACGAGCAGTACTTC
TRBD1,TRBV6-5,-,TRBJ1-5,CASKQGAQQPQHF,TGTGCCAGCAAACAGGGGGCTCAACAGCCCCAGCATTTT
-,TRBV4-2,-,TRBJ2-2,CASSQDIGSYTGELFF,TGTGCCAGCAGCCAAGATATCGGTTCGTACACCGGGGAGCTGTTTTTT
-,TRBV6-5,-,TRBJ1-1,CASSSTGRGNTEAFF,TGTGCCAGCAGTTCGACGGGGCGAGGGAACACTGAAGCTTTCTTT
TRBD1,TRBV5-4,-,TRBJ1-4,CASSPGQGTNEKLFF,TGTGCCAGCAGCCCCGGACAGGGAACTAATGAAAAACTGTTTTTT
-,TRBV19,-,TRBJ2-4,CASSPDRAGPNIQYF,TGTGCCAGTAGTCCCGATCGGGCAGGTCCAAACATTCAGTACTTC
-,TRBV30,-,TRBJ1-2,CAWTGVPSFYGYTF,TGTGCCTGGACAGGGGTCCCCTCCTTTTATGGCTACACCTTC
-,TRBV25-1,-,TRBJ2-1,CASSDRTDNNEQFF,TGTGCCAGCAGTGACAGGACAGATAACAATGAGCAGTTCTTC
-,TRBV6-1,few,TRBJ2-5,CASSERGARTQYF,TGTGCCAGCAGTGAAAGGGGGGCGAGGACCCAGTACTTC
TRBD1,TRBV30,-,TRBJ1-2,CAWSVSQGYGYTF,TGTGCCTGGAGTGTATCACAGGGGTATGGCTACACCTTC
-,TRBV7-2,-,TRBJ2-1,CASSLGPRWNEQFF,TGTGCCAGCAGCTTAGGGCCTAGGTGGAATGAGCAGTTCTTC
-,TRBV27,-,TRBJ2-1,CASSDEVYNEQFF,TGTGCCAGCAGTGACGAAGTCTACAATGAGCAGTTCTTC